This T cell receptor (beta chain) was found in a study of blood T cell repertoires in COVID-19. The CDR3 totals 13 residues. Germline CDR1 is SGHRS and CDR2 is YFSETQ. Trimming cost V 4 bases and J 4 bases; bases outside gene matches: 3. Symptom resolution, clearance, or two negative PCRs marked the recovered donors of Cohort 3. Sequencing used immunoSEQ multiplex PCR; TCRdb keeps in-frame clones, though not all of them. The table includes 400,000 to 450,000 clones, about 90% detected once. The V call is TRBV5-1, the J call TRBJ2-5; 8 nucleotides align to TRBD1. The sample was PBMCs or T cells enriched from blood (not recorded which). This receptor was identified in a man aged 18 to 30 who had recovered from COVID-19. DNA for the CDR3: TGCGCCAGCAGCATACAGGGGGGAGAGACCCAGTACTTC. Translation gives CASSIQGGETQYF.